This is a list of T cell receptor beta chains from one sample in a study of Ad26.COV2.S vaccination and SARS-CoV-2 variants. TCRdb's table, derived via immunoSEQ multiplex PCR, lists solely in-frame clones and lacks some. The data contain 350,000 to 450,000 clones, about nine tenths of them singletons. The specimen was peripheral blood, collected in a trial of Ad26.COV2.S vaccine versus placebo. These receptors originate from a person between 18 and 65 years old who received the Ad26.COV2.S COVID-19 vaccine or a placebo. The CDR3 runs from the conserved cysteine through the conserved F or W. The D gene is left open where the match is weak. Size values are once, few and many counts, or a class for expanded clones, and some rows have none.

>-|TRBJ1-4|TRBV5-1|-
CASRRQSTNEKLFF
TGCGCCAGCAGACGACAGTCAACTAATGAAAAACTGTTTTTT
>-|TRBJ1-6|TRBV6-5|-
CASRGTWSYNSPLHF
TGTGCCAGCAGGGGGACCTGGTCCTATAATTCACCCCTCCACTTT
>-|TRBJ1-4|TRBV11-2|TRBD1
CASSKTGGVEKLFF
TGTGCCAGCAGCAAGACAGGGGGAGTCGAAAAACTGTTTTTT
>-|TRBJ1-5|TRBV19|TRBD1
CASSNLDRGNQPQHF
TGTGCCAGTAGCAACCTCGACAGGGGCAATCAGCCCCAGCATTTT
>-|TRBJ1-4|TRBV6-1|TRBD1
CASSETGKDEKLFF
TGTGCCAGCAGTGAGACAGGGAAGGATGAAAAACTGTTTTTT
>-|TRBJ2-2|TRBV27|-
CASTRKANTGELFF
TGTGCCAGCACGCGCAAGGCGAACACCGGGGAGCTGTTTTTT
>-|TRBJ2-3|TRBV13|-
CASSLSGLGADTQYF
TGTGCCAGCAGCTTAAGCGGCCTGGGGGCAGATACGCAGTATTTT
>-|TRBJ2-3|TRBV7-6|-
CASSLGLASSTDTQYF
TGTGCCAGCAGCTTAGGCTTAGCGTCTAGCACAGATACGCAGTATTTT
>-|TRBJ1-1|TRBV2|-
CASMRGPTGEAFF
TGTGCCAGCATGAGGGGTCCAACAGGGGAAGCTTTCTTT
>-|TRBJ1-1|TRBV27|-
CASTGHLQGEAFF
TGTGCCAGCACCGGACATCTTCAGGGTGAAGCTTTCTTT
>-|TRBJ1-5|TRBV7-2|-
CASSLGWAQPQHF
TGTGCCAGCAGCTTAGGTTGGGCTCAGCCCCAGCATTTT
>few|TRBJ1-5|TRBV27|-
CASSPRTVSNQPQHF
TGTGCCAGCAGTCCCCGGACAGTTAGCAATCAGCCCCAGCATTTT
>once|TRBJ2-7|TRBV5-4|-
CASSRDLKTYEQYF
TGTGCCAGCAGCCGGGACCTAAAAACCTACGAGCAGTACTTC
>-|TRBJ1-3|TRBV9|-
CASSPPWASGNTIYF
TGTGCCAGCAGCCCCCCTTGGGCCTCTGGAAACACCATATATTTT
>-|TRBJ2-1|TRBV30|-
CAWSVGALSSYNEQFF
TGTGCCTGGAGTGTTGGCGCATTGAGCTCCTACAATGAGCAGTTCTTC
>-|TRBJ1-1|TRBV19|-
CATQSPPGTEAFF
TGTGCCACCCAAAGTCCGCCGGGCACTGAAGCTTTCTTT
>-|TRBJ1-2|TRBV5-6|-
CASFGGGAGGYTF
TGTGCCAGCTTCGGCGGGGGCGCGGGGGGCTACACCTTC
>-|TRBJ1-2|TRBV27|-
CASSSGPGGYTF
TGTGCCAGCAGTTCCGGACCGGGTGGCTACACCTTC
>-|TRBJ2-2|TRBV7-3|TRBD2
CASSRGGSNTGELFF
TGTGCCAGCAGCCGCGGGGGGTCGAACACCGGGGAGCTGTTTTTT
>-|TRBJ1-5|TRBV27|-
CASSFLGDQPQHF
TGTGCCAGCAGTTTTTTGGGGGATCAGCCCCAGCATTTT
>-|TRBJ1-3|TRBV9|-
CASSPEGTPFGPIYF
TGTGCCAGCAGCCCCGAGGGGACACCCTTTGGGCCCATATATTTT
>-|TRBJ2-7|TRBV19|TRBD2
CASNRGGLDEQYF
TGTGCCAGTAATCGGGGGGGGCTGGACGAGCAGTACTTC